Shown below are 29 T cell receptor beta chains from a single sample sequenced in a study of radiotherapy plus CTLA-4 blockade in lung cancer. Sequencing was performed with immunoSEQ multiplex PCR; in TCRdb, only in-frame clones are kept and a portion is missing. The sample has 77,000 or so clones; just under 75% are singletons. Sample: peripheral blood, taken from a patient treated with radiotherapy plus ipilimumab. Receptors originate from a human donor with non-small cell lung cancer whose response to radiotherapy plus ipilimumab could not be evaluated.

The DNA of the CDR3 is TGTGCCACCAGCAGAAGCCGACTAGCGCGCTCCTACAATGAGCAGTTCTTC. Translating gives CATSRSRLARSYNEQFF. The chain links TRBV15 to TRBJ2-1; 8 bases are shared with TRBD2. V gave up 2 bases and J gave up 0 bases; unmatched junction bases: 6. Germline values: CDR1 LNHNV, CDR2 YYDKDF (reference sequence). CDR3 length equals 17 residues.

The chain carries TRBV28 and TRBJ1-3; unclear D gene. CDR3 length: 12 amino acids. Germline V CDR1 and CDR2: MDHEN, SYDVKM. V dropped 5 bases and J dropped 4 bases, with 6 bases sitting between them. CDR3 in amino acids: CASSPRGNTIYF. The CDR3 DNA follows: TGTGCCAGCAGTCCCCGGGGAAACACCATATATTTT.

In this sample, this clone turned up a few times. This chain connects TRBV28 to TRBJ2-7; a weak D match, TRBD2 (6 bases). V was shortened by 2 bases and J by 6 bases, with 11 bases between the two germline ends. This CDR3 is built from 13 residues. CDR1 and CDR2 (germline): MDHEN, SYDVKM. The CDR3 region is CASSLIGTSEQYF. The CDR3 DNA is TGTGCCAGCAGTTTAATCGGGACTTCCGAGCAGTACTTC.

The chain joins TRBV7-9 to TRBJ2-2; TRBD2 is a possible D gene (5 bases). Between the trimmed V and J ends, which lost 5 bases and 2 bases, there was a span of 21 bases. Per germline, CDR1 SEHNR and CDR2 FQNEAQ (reference sequence). There are 18 residues in the CDR3. CDR3 in amino acids: CASSTHQDLAANTGELFF. The CDR3 bases are TGTGCCAGCAGCACTCATCAGGACCTAGCTGCAAACACCGGGGAGCTGTTTTTT.

The chain employs TRBV19 and TRBJ2-7, with a possible D match to TRBD1 (5 bases). Between the trimmed V and J ends, which lost 3 bases and 5 bases, there was a span of 14 bases. The CDR3 extends over 14 amino acids. Germline V gene lookup returns CDR1 LNHDA and CDR2 SQIVND (reference sequence). The CDR3: CASSISQGVHEQYF. CDR3 nucleotide sequence: TGTGCCAGTAGTATCTCGCAGGGTGTCCACGAGCAGTACTTC.

The rearrangement uses TRBV7-2 and TRBJ1-3; 8 bases align to TRBD1. J lost 8 bases, V lost 3 bases, and 9 bases had no gene match. This CDR3 has 15 residues. The V gene's germline CDR1 is SGHTA and CDR2 FQGNSA. In nucleotides, the CDR3 is TGTGCCAGCAGCTTCGGACAGGGAGGCGAGCACACCATATATTTT. This sequence encodes CASSFGQGGEHTIYF.

The chain carries TRBV7-9 and TRBJ1-4; 7 bases are shared with TRBD1. With V trimmed by 1 base and J by 6 bases, 2 bases remained unmatched. Germline loops: CDR1 SEHNR, CDR2 FQNEAQ (reference sequence). The CDR3 covers 14 residues. The CDR3 loop is CASSLGQGDEKLFF. The CDR3 DNA sequence: TGTGCCAGCAGCTTAGGGCAGGGGGATGAAAAACTGTTTTTT. The variable domain in full, with the rest retrieved from reference TRBV7-9 and TRBJ1-4, is DTGVSQNPRHKITKRGQNVTFRCDPISEHNRLYWYRQTLGQGPEFLTYFQNEAQLEKSRLLSDRFSAERPKGSFSTLEIQRTEQGDSAMYLCASSLGQGDEKLFFGSGTQLSVL.

The rearrangement joins TRBV9 to TRBJ2-3; 10 nucleotides agree with TRBD2. CDR1 and CDR2 from the germline V gene are SGDLS and YYNGEE. The length of the CDR3 is 18 residues. After removal of 4 bases from V and 6 bases from J, the junction contained 17 bases not matched to a gene. The CDR3 region has the DNA TGTGCCAGCAGCCCTCGGCCCCCTCTAGCGGGAGCCCCGGATACGCAGTATTTT. The encoded protein is CASSPRPPLAGAPDTQYF.

The table lists this clone with a few counts. The rearrangement joins TRBV21-1 to TRBJ1-6; the table's TRBD1 call for D was not verified on the DNA. TRBV21-1 is recorded as a pseudogene. This CDR3 region has 15 residues. The CDR3 protein is CASSIKGQGNSPLHF. DNA of the CDR3: TGTGCCAGCAGCATAAAGGGACAGGGAAATTCACCCCTCCACTTT.

This chain links TRBV6-6 with TRBJ1-2; TRBD1 matches at 11 bases. Per germline, CDR1 MNHNY and CDR2 SVGAGI (reference sequence). This CDR3 has 16 amino acids. V was clipped by 2 bases and J by 4 bases; unmatched bases: 6. This chain's CDR3 is CASSYPSGQGAYGYTF. Here the CDR3 DNA reads TGTGCCAGCAGTTACCCCTCCGGACAGGGGGCCTATGGCTACACCTTC.

The V call is TRBV27, the J call TRBJ1-2; 8 positions agree with TRBD1. Germline assignment: CDR1 MNHEY and CDR2 SMNVEV (reference sequence). CDR3 length: 14 amino acids. V lost 5 bases and J lost 4; bases outside the gene matches: 6. The CDR3: CASSHGQGGYGYTF. For the CDR3, the DNA is TGTGCCAGCAGTCATGGACAGGGTGGCTATGGCTACACCTTC.

The rearrangement links TRBV18 to TRBJ2-2, with TRBD2 matching over 9 bases. V gave up 2 bases and J gave up 5 bases; unmatched junction bases: 6. CDR1 is KGHSH, CDR2 LQKENI, per germline. CDR3 length: 16 residues. CDR3 DNA: TGTGCCAGCTCACCAAGACTAGCGGACCAGACCGGGGAGCTGTTTTTT. Translation: CASSPRLADQTGELFF.

The chain has TRBV18 and TRBJ1-5; TRBD1 matches 10 bases. CDR3 length: 17 amino acids. CDR1 and CDR2 from the germline V gene are KGHSH and LQKENI. Losses at the gene ends were 2 bases for V and 3 bases for J; bases not matched to a gene: 7. The CDR3 nucleotides are TGTGCCAGCTCACCAGGGACAGGGGACTACCTCAATCAGCCCCAGCATTTT. Translation: CASSPGTGDYLNQPQHF.

This chain uses TRBV18 with TRBJ2-5; weak D call: TRBD2 (5 bases). Trimming removed 3 bases from V and 5 bases from J, with 16 bases in between. The CDR3 sequence is 15 residues long. Looked up from germline, CDR1 is KGHSH and CDR2 is LQKENI. The CDR3 loop is CASSPPGRGRETQYF. The CDR3 bases are TGTGCCAGCTCACCCCCGGGGAGAGGGCGGGAGACCCAGTACTTC. Based on the CDR3 plus reference TRBV18 and TRBJ2-5, the full variable domain is NAGVMQNPRHLVRRRGQEARLRCSPMKGHSHVYWYRQLPEEGLKFMVYLQKENIIDESGMPKERFSAEFPKEGPSILRIQQVVRGDSAAYFCASSPPGRGRETQYFGPGTRLLVL.

This sequence joins TRBV5-1 and TRBJ1-2; 7 nucleotides match TRBD1. Per the germline V gene, CDR1 is SGHRS and CDR2 is YFSETQ. The CDR3 covers 14 residues. Trimming cost V 4 bases and J 3 bases; bases outside gene matches: 6. CDR3 bases: TGCGCCAGCAGCCCCCAAGGACAGGACTATGGCTACACCTTC. It codes for CASSPQGQDYGYTF.

This clone was found once. CDR3 nucleotides: TGTGCCAGCAGCGTAGTCTTGAGGGATGAGCAGTTCTTC. Its translation: CASSVVLRDEQFF. The chain recombines TRBV9 with TRBJ2-1, with D maybe TRBD2 (5 bases). Germline CDR1 reads SGDLS; CDR2 reads YYNGEE. V was clipped by 0 bases and J by 8 bases, with 9 bases between them. The CDR3 is made up of 13 amino acids.

CDR3: CSAPEIYEAFF. The CDR3 DNA follows: TGCAGTGCCCCGGAGATTTATGAAGCTTTCTTT. V and J are TRBV20-1 and TRBJ1-1; D is unclear. The CDR3 length is 11 residues. Trimming pared 6 bases from V and 7 bases from J, leaving 12 bases between. Germline CDR1 and CDR2: DFQATT and SNEGSKA (reference sequence).

The chain recombines TRBV5-6 with TRBJ2-1, with D possibly being TRBD1 (5 bases). The CDR3 has 16 residues. Trimming shortened V by 0 bases and J by 3 bases, and 13 bases separated the two germline ends. The germline V gene has CDR1 SGHDT and CDR2 YYEEEE. CDR3 coding DNA: TGTGCCAGCAGCTTGGCCACAGGTTACCTCTACAATGAGCAGTTCTTC. It codes for CASSLATGYLYNEQFF.

CDR3 residues: CATSRVGQIDNEQYF. The DNA of the CDR3 is TGTGCCACCAGCAGAGTTGGGCAGATCGACAACGAGCAGTACTTC. The V gene is TRBV15, the J gene TRBJ2-7, with no clear D. The germline V and J ends were trimmed by 1 base and 5 bases, with 15 bases remaining between them. This CDR3 has 15 residues. The V gene's germline CDR1 is LNHNV and CDR2 YYDKDF (reference sequence). Full variable domain (missing parts from reference TRBV15 and TRBJ2-7): DAMVIQNPRYQVTQFGKPVTLSCSQTLNHNVMYWYQQKSSQAPKLLFHYYDKDFNNEADTPDNFQSRRPNTSFCFLDIRSPGLGDTAMYLCATSRVGQIDNEQYFGPGTRLTVT.

The V gene is TRBV30, the J gene TRBJ1-3, with 7 bases that match TRBD1. The V and J ends lost 2 bases and 1 base, in that order; junction bases with no gene match: 5. CDR3 length: 15 residues. CDR1 is GTSNPN, CDR2 SVGIG, per germline (reference sequence). The CDR3 reads CAWSQGQTSGNTIYF. CDR3 DNA: TGTGCCTGGAGTCAGGGACAGACATCTGGAAACACCATATATTTT.

This clone was recorded a few times. This sequence joins TRBV7-9 and TRBJ2-5; 9 nucleotides line up with TRBD1. V dropped 5 bases and J dropped 4; count of bases not matched to a gene: 14. CDR3 size: 17 residues. Germline CDR1 and CDR2: SEHNR and FQNEAQ (reference sequence). This CDR3 is CASSPRIDRGSRETQYF. In DNA form, the CDR3 reads TGTGCCAGCAGCCCTCGAATCGACAGGGGGAGCCGAGAGACCCAGTACTTC.

Here the CDR3 reads CASSLVRLTGLAGSYEQYF. CDR3 DNA sequence: TGCGCCAGCAGCTTGGTGCGGTTAACAGGACTAGCGGGGTCCTACGAGCAGTACTTC. The chain employs TRBV5-1 and TRBJ2-7; the match to TRBD2 covers 12 bases. With 0 bases clipped from V and 1 base from J, the junction kept 11 bases outside the gene matches. The CDR3 spans 19 residues. Germline CDR1 is SGHRS and CDR2 is YFSETQ.

This chain joins TRBV11-2 and TRBJ1-5; D is possibly TRBD2 (5 bases). The J call could be wrong; TRBJ2-3 is a better fit for the DNA end. The CDR3 spans 14 residues. CDR1 is SGHAT and CDR2 is FQNNGV in the germline V gene. The CDR3 is CASSLGGSNQPQYF. The CDR3, as DNA: TGTGCCAGCAGCTTAGGAGGGAGCAATCAGCCCCAGTATTTT.

This rearrangement joins TRBV2 to TRBJ2-3, with unresolved D. From germline, CDR1 is SNHLY and CDR2 FYNNEI. The CDR3 spans 12 residues. The V end lost 3 bases, the J end lost 7 bases, and 8 bases lay between the germline ends. The CDR3 here is CASSEIENTQYF. The CDR3 nucleotides are TGTGCCAGCAGTGAGATCGAGAATACGCAGTATTTT.

This clone was recorded only once. The chain uses TRBV6-5 and TRBJ1-2, with D possibly matching TRBD1 (6 bases). Trimming pared 3 bases from V and 6 bases from J, leaving 17 bases between. The CDR3 extends over 15 amino acids. CDR1 and CDR2 from the germline V gene are MNHEY and SVGAGI. The CDR3 DNA reads TGTGCCAGCAGTTATCTCAAGGGGGTCAGTAATGGCTACACCTTC. The encoded protein is CASSYLKGVSNGYTF.

The V call is TRBV6-5, the J call TRBJ1-1; 10 bases map to TRBD1. V shed 2 bases and J 7 bases; nucleotides not matched to a gene: 1. The V gene's germline CDR1 is MNHEY and CDR2 SVGAGI. CDR3 size: 13 residues. CDR3 protein: CASSYRTGGEAFF. CDR3 bases: TGTGCCAGCAGTTACCGGACAGGGGGTGAAGCTTTCTTT.

J is TRBJ2-7 and V is TRBV7-9, with D perhaps matching TRBD2 (6 bases). V lost 2 bases to trimming and J lost 1 base, with 9 bases between them. The CDR3 contains 14 residues. Germline V gene lookup returns CDR1 SEHNR and CDR2 FQNEAQ (reference sequence). CDR3 DNA: TGTGCCAGCAGCTTAACGGGAGTTTCCTACGAGCAGTACTTC. It specifies CASSLTGVSYEQYF. The variable domain in full, with the rest retrieved from reference TRBV7-9 and TRBJ2-7, is DTGVSQNPRHKITKRGQNVTFRCDPISEHNRLYWYRQTLGQGPEFLTYFQNEAQLEKSRLLSDRFSAERPKGSFSTLEIQRTEQGDSAMYLCASSLTGVSYEQYFGPGTRLTVT.

The CDR3: CASSQVGTQGGANGYNEQFF. CDR3 bases: TGCGCCAGCAGCCAAGTTGGGACCCAAGGAGGGGCGAATGGTTACAATGAGCAGTTCTTC. The chain combines TRBV4-1 with TRBJ2-1; perhaps TRBD2 as D (6 bases). This CDR3 spans 20 amino acids. The germline CDR1 and CDR2 sequences are MGHRA and YSYEKL. V was pared by 1 base and J by 4 bases, with 26 bases between.

V gene TRBV7-2 combines with J gene TRBJ1-1, with D uncertain. CDR3 length: 13 residues. The V gene lost 6 bases and the J gene lost 1 base, with 9 bases spanning the gap. Germline CDR1 SGHTA, CDR2 FQGNSA. The CDR3 DNA is TGTGCCAGCAGTTACGACACGAACACTGAAGCTTTCTTT. Amino acids: CASSYDTNTEAFF.